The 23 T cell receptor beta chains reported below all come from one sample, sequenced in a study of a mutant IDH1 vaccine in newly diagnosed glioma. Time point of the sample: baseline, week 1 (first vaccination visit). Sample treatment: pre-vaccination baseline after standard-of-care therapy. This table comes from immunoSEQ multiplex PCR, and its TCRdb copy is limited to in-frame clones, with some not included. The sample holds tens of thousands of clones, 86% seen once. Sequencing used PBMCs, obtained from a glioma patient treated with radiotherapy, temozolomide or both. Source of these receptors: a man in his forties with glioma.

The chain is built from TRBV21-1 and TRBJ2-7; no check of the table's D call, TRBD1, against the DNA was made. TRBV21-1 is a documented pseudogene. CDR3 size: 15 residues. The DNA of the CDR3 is TGTGCCAGCAGCAAAGGGGGCACACTCACCTACGAGCAGTACTTC. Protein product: CASSKGGTLTYEQYF.

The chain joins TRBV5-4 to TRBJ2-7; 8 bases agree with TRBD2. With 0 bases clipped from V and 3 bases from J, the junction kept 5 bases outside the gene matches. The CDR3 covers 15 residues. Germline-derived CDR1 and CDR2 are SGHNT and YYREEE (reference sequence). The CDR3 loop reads CASSLETSGFYEQYF. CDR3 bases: TGTGCCAGCAGCTTGGAAACTAGCGGATTCTACGAGCAGTACTTC. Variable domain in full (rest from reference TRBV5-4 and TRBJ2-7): ETGVTQSPTHLIKTRGQQVTLRCSSQSGHNTVSWYQQALGQGPQFIFQYYREEENGRGNFPPRFSGLQFPNYSSELNVNALELDDSALYLCASSLETSGFYEQYFGPGTRLTVT.

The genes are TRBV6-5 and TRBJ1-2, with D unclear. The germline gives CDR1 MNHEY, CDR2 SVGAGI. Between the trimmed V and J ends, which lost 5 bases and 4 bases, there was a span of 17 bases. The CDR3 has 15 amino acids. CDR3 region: CASSVKEGYGYGYTF. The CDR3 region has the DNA TGTGCCAGCAGTGTGAAGGAAGGGTATGGCTATGGCTACACCTTC.

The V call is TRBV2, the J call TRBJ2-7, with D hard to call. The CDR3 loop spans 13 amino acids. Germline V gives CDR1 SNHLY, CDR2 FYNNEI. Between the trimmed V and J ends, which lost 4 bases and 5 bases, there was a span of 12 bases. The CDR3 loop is CASSGGLDHEQYF. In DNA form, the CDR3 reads TGTGCCAGCAGTGGTGGTCTGGACCACGAGCAGTACTTC. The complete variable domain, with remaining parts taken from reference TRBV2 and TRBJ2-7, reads EPEVTQTPSHQVTQMGQEVILRCVPISNHLYFYWYRQILGQKVEFLVSFYNNEISEKSEIFDDQFSVERPDGSNFTLKIRSTKLEDSAMYFCASSGGLDHEQYFGPGTRLTVT.

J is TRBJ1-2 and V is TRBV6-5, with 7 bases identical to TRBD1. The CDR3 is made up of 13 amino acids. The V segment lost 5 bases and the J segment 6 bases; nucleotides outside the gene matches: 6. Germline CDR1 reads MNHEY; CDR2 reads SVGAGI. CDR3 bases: TGTGCCAGCAGTCGACAGGGATTTAATGGCTACACCTTC. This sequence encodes CASSRQGFNGYTF.

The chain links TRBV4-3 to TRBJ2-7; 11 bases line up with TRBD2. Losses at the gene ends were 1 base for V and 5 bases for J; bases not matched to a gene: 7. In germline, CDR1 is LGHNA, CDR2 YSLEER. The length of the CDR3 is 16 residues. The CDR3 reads CASSQGVAGGPDEQYF. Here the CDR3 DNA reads TGCGCCAGCAGCCAAGGAGTAGCGGGAGGGCCCGACGAGCAGTACTTC.

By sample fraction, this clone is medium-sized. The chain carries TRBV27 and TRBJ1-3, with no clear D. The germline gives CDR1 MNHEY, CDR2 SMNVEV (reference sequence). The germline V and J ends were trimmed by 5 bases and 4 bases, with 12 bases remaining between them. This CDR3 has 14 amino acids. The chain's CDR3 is CASSLQPGGNTIYF. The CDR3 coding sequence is TGTGCCAGCAGTCTCCAACCTGGGGGAAACACCATATATTTT.

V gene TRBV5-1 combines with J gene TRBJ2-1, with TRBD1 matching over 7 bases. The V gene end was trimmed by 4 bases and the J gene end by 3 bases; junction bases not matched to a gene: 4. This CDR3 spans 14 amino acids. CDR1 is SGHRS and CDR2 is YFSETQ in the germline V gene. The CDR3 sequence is CASSVGDSYNEQFF. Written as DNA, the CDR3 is TGCGCCAGCAGCGTCGGGGACAGCTACAATGAGCAGTTCTTC.

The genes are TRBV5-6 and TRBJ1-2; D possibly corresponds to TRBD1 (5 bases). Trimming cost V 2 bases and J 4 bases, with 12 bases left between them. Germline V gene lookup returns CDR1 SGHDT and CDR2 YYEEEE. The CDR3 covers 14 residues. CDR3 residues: CASSLGRVVYGYTF. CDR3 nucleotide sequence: TGTGCCAGCAGCTTAGGCAGGGTGGTCTATGGCTACACCTTC.

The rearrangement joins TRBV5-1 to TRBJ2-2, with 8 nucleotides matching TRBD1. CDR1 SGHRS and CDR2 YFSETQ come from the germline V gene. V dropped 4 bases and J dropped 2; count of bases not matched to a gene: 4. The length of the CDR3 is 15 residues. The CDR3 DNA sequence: TGCGCCAGCAGCGCAGGACAGGGAAACACCGGGGAGCTGTTTTTT. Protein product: CASSAGQGNTGELFF.

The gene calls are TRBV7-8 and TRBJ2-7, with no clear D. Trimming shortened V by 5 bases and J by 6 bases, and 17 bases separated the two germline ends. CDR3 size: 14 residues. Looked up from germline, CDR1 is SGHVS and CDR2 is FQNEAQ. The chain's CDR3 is CASSPWPSVGEQYF. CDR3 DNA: TGTGCCAGCAGCCCCTGGCCTTCTGTGGGCGAGCAGTACTTC.

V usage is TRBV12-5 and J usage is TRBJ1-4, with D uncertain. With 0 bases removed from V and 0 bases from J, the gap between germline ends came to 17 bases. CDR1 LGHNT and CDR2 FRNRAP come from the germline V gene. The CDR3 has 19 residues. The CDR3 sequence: CASGLVPDGQSPTNEKLFF. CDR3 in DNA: TGTGCTAGTGGTTTGGTCCCGGACGGTCAAAGCCCAACTAATGAAAAACTGTTTTTT.

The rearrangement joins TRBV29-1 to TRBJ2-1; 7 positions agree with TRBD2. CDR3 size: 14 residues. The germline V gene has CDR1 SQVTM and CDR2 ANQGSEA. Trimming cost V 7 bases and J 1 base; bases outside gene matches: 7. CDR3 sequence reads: CSGCLAESYNEQFF. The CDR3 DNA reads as TGCAGCGGATGTCTAGCGGAATCCTACAATGAGCAGTTCTTC.

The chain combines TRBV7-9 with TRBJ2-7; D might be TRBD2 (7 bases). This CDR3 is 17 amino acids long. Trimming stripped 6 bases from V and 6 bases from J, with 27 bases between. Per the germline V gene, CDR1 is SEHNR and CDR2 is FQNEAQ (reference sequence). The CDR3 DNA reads TGTGCCAGCAGTCCCTACAGGGATTCGCGGGAGTATAGCGAGCAGTACTTC. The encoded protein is CASSPYRDSREYSEQYF. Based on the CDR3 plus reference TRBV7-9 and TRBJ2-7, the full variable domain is DTGVSQNPRHKITKRGQNVTFRCDPISEHNRLYWYRQTLGQGPEFLTYFQNEAQLEKSRLLSDRFSAERPKGSFSTLEIQRTEQGDSAMYLCASSPYRDSREYSEQYFGPGTRLTVT.

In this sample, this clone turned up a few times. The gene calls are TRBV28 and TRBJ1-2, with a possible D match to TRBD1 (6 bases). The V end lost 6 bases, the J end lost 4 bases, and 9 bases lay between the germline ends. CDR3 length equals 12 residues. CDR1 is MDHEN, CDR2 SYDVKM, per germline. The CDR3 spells CASRRQAYGYTF. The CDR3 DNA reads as TGTGCCAGCAGGAGACAGGCCTATGGCTACACCTTC.

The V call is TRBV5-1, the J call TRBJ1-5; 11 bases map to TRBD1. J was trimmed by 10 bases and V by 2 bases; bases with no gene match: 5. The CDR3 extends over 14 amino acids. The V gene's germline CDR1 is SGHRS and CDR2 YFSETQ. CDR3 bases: TGCGCCAGCAGCTTAGGACAGGGGGCTGGACCCCAGCATTTT. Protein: CASSLGQGAGPQHF.

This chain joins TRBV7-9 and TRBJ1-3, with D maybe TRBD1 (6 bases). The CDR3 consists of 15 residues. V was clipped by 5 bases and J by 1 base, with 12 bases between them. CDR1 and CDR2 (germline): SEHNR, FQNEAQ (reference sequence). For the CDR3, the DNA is TGTGCCAGCAGCCTACAGGGTGGGTCTGGAAACACCATATATTTT. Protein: CASSLQGGSGNTIYF.

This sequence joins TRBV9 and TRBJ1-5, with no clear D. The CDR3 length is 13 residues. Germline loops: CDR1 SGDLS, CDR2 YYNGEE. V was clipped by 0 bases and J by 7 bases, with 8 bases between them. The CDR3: CASSVGASQPQHF. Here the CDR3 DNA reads TGTGCCAGCAGCGTAGGGGCTAGCCAGCCCCAGCATTTT.

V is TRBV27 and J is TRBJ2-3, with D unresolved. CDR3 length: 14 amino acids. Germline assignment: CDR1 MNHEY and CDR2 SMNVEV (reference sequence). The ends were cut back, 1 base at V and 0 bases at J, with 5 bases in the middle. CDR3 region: CASSLYGSTDTQYF. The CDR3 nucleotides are TGTGCCAGCAGTTTATATGGGAGCACAGATACGCAGTATTTT.

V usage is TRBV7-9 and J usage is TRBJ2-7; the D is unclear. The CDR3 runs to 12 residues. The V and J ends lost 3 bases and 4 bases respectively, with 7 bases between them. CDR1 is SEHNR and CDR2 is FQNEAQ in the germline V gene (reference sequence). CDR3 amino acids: CASSLTPYEQYF. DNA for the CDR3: TGTGCCAGCAGCTTGACACCTTACGAGCAGTACTTC.

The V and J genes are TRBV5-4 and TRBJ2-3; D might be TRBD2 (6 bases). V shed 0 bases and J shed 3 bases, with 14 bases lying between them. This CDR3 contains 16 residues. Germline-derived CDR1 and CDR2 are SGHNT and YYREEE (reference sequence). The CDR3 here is CASSLGYRRETDTQYF. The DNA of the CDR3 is TGTGCCAGCAGCTTGGGGTACAGGAGGGAAACAGATACGCAGTATTTT.

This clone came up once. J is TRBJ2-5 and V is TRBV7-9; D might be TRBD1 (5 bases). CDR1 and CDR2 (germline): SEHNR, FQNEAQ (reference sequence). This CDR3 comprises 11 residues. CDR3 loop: CASQGQETQYF. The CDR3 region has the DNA TGTGCGAGCCAGGGCCAAGAGACCCAGTACTTC. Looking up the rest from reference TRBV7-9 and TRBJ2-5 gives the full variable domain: DTGVSQNPRHKITKRGQNVTFRCDPISEHNRLYWYRQTLGQGPEFLTYFQNEAQLEKSRLLSDRFSAERPKGSFSTLEIQRTEQGDSAMYLCASQGQETQYFGPGTRLLVL.

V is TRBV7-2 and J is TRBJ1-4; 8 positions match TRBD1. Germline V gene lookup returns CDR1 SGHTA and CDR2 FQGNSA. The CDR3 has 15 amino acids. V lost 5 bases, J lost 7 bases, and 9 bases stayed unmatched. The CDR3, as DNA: TGTGCCAGCAGCCCTAGACAGGGGTTGGGTGAAAAACTGTTTTTT. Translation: CASSPRQGLGEKLFF.